A selection of T cell receptor beta chains follows, all from one sample in a study of OX40 agonist ivuxolimab in advanced cancers. Method: immunoSEQ multiplex PCR; TCRdb's copy keeps in-frame clones and lacks some. This sample has some 58,000 clones, with 70% to 90% found just once. The sequencing used CD4+ or CD8+ T cells sorted from blood, collected in a trial of the OX40 agonist ivuxolimab. These receptor sequences come from an adult with an advanced solid tumor such as melanoma, head and neck, liver or kidney cancer. Both conserved end residues are part of each CDR3. The D gene is left open where the match is weak. Size is stated for part of the rows, as once, few or many counts, or as a class when the clone is expanded.

J gene | D gene | clone size | CDR3 length | V gene | CDR3 DNA | CDR3 protein
TRBJ2-2 | TRBD1 | . | 16 | TRBV7-9 | TGTGCCAGCAGCTCGCGGGGACAGGGGTTCCTCGGGGAGCTGTTTTTT | CASSSRGQGFLGELFF
TRBJ2-2 | TRBD1 | . | 16 | TRBV7-9 | TGTGCCAGCAGCGGGACAGGGGGCGCGGACACCGGGGAGCTGTTTTTT | CASSGTGGADTGELFF
TRBJ2-2 | . | . | 13 | TRBV15 | TGTGCCACCAGCAGAGAAGCCCCCGGGGAGCTGTTTTTT | CATSREAPGELFF
TRBJ2-5 | TRBD1 | . | 16 | TRBV9 | TGTGCCAGCAGCCGGGGGACAGGGGCTGAACAAGAGACCCAGTACTTC | CASSRGTGAEQETQYF
TRBJ2-6 | TRBD1 | once | 17 | TRBV2 | TGTGCCAGCAAGTTGGAGTACAGGGGATCTGGGGCCAACGTCCTGACTTTC | CASKLEYRGSGANVLTF
TRBJ1-2 | TRBD1 | . | 15 | TRBV4-1 | TGCGCCAGCAGCCAAACAGATCGACAGGGACGGGGCTACACCTTC | CASSQTDRQGRGYTF
TRBJ2-5 | . | . | 13 | TRBV2 | TGTGCCAGCAGAAGGGGGACCCAAGAGACCCAGTACTTC | CASRRGTQETQYF
TRBJ2-1 | . | . | 15 | TRBV7-2 | TGTGCCAGCAGCTTATTGGGGAGAACCTACAATGAGCAGTTCTTC | CASSLLGRTYNEQFF
TRBJ2-3 | TRBD1 | . | 16 | TRBV2 | TGTGCCAGCAGACTACGACAGGGATTTGGCACAGATACGCAGTATTTT | CASRLRQGFGTDTQYF
TRBJ1-1 | TRBD1 | . | 15 | TRBV9 | TGTGCCAGCAGCGTAGATCCAGGGGGAAACACTGAAGCTTTCTTT | CASSVDPGGNTEAFF
TRBJ2-1 | TRBD2 | . | 19 | TRBV19 | TGTGCCAGTAGTATCGGACTAGCGGGAGGAGGGAGTATATACAATGAGCAGTTCTTC | CASSIGLAGGGSIYNEQFF
TRBJ1-1 | TRBD1 | . | 15 | TRBV9 | TGTGCCAGCAGCAGAGAACAGGGGCCGAACACTGAAGCTTTCTTT | CASSREQGPNTEAFF
TRBJ1-2 | TRBD1 | . | 14 | TRBV5-1 | TGCGCCAGCAGCCACGCCGGGACAGGCTATGGCTACACCTTC | CASSHAGTGYGYTF
TRBJ2-7 | TRBD2 | . | 17 | TRBV4-3 | TGCGCCAGCAGCCCTGAGGCCAGCGGGAGTCCCTCCTACGAGCAGTACTTC | CASSPEASGSPSYEQYF
TRBJ2-5 | . | . | 11 | TRBV18 | TGTGCCAGCTCACCACTCCAGACCCAGTACTTC | CASSPLQTQYF
TRBJ2-7 | . | once | 14 | TRBV6-1 | TGTGCCAGCAGCATCCGGGACATAGGCTACGAGCAGTACTTC | CASSIRDIGYEQYF
TRBJ2-7 | TRBD2 | . | 17 | TRBV28 | TGTGCCAGCAGTTTATCTGTCTTTGGGACTAGCGGGTACGAGCAGTACTTC | CASSLSVFGTSGYEQYF
TRBJ2-7 | . | . | 14 | TRBV7-9 | TGTGCCAGCAGCTTCTCGGTGGGCTCCTACGAGCAGTACTTC | CASSFSVGSYEQYF
TRBJ2-7 | TRBD1 | . | 14 | TRBV7-2 | TGTGCCAGCAGCTTAGGCTCCAGGGGGTACGAGCAGTACTTC | CASSLGSRGYEQYF
TRBJ2-5 | . | . | 13 | TRBV10-3 | TGTGCCATCAGTCCTATGGACGGGAAGACCCAGTACTTC | CAISPMDGKTQYF
TRBJ1-5 | . | . | 13 | TRBV6-6 | TGTGCCAGCAGTTCAAGAGATAATCAGCCCCAGCATTTT | CASSSRDNQPQHF
TRBJ2-2 | . | . | 15 | TRBV27 | TGTGCCAGCAGTTTATTTGCAGCTGGGACCGGGGAGCTGTTTTTT | CASSLFAAGTGELFF
TRBJ1-6 | TRBD1 | . | 14 | TRBV6-1 | TGTGCCAGCAGTCAAACAGGGGTAAGATCACCCCTCCACTTT | CASSQTGVRSPLHF
TRBJ2-5 | . | . | 11 | TRBV19 | TGTGCCAGTAGTAGGGGACCCCTGATGTACTTC | CASSRGPLMYF
TRBJ1-4 | . | . | 13 | TRBV9 | TGTGCCAGCAGCGTAGGTACTAATGAAAAACTGTTTTTT | CASSVGTNEKLFF
TRBJ2-1 | . | . | 13 | TRBV27 | TGTGCCAGCAGTTTGTACACCAACAATGAGCAGTTCTTC | CASSLYTNNEQFF
TRBJ2-7 | . | . | 14 | TRBV11-2 | TGTGCCAGCAGCCCGCCCCAGGCCGCCTACGAGCAGTACTTC | CASSPPQAAYEQYF
TRBJ2-7 | TRBD1 | . | 14 | TRBV18 | TGTGCCAGCTCACCGCTCCGGGACAGCTACGAGCAGTACTTC | CASSPLRDSYEQYF
TRBJ2-1 | . | . | 11 | TRBV10-3 | TGTGCCATCAGTGTTGGGGATGAGCAGTTCTTC | CAISVGDEQFF
TRBJ2-3 | . | . | 14 | TRBV6-5 | TGTGCCAGCAGTTACGAGAGGCAGGGGGATACGCAGTATTTT | CASSYERQGDTQYF
TRBJ2-3 | . | . | 15 | TRBV6-5 | TGTGCCAGCAGCGGGGAGCGGGCCAGCACAGATACGCAGTATTTT | CASSGERASTDTQYF
TRBJ2-2 | TRBD2 | . | 14 | TRBV12-5 | TGTGCTAGTCTAGCGGGGAGGGCCCCCGGGGAGCTGTTTTTT | CASLAGRAPGELFF
TRBJ2-5 | . | few | 14 | TRBV4-1 | TGCGCCAGCAGCCAACGAGGGGCGGGGGAGACCCAGTACTTC | CASSQRGAGETQYF
TRBJ2-3 | . | . | 17 | TRBV5-1 | TGCGCCAGCAGCTTGGGGCGGGGCCTTCCTAGCACAGATACGCAGTATTTT | CASSLGRGLPSTDTQYF
TRBJ1-1 | . | . | 16 | TRBV5-5 | TGTGCCAGCAGCGGGCGGCGACAGAATTTGAACACTGAAGCTTTCTTT | CASSGRRQNLNTEAFF
TRBJ2-5 | TRBD2 | . | 15 | TRBV7-6 | TGTGCCAGCAGTCCCGCCGGGACTAGCGTAGAGACCCAGTACTTC | CASSPAGTSVETQYF
TRBJ2-1 | TRBD1 | . | 14 | TRBV28 | TGTGCCAGCAGTTTACCCGGGACAGGGAATGAGCAGTTCTTC | CASSLPGTGNEQFF
TRBJ2-1 | . | . | 18 | TRBV19 | TGTGCCAGTAGTATTGATGGGGCTAGCAGACGCTCCTACAATGAGCAGTTCTTC | CASSIDGASRRSYNEQFF
TRBJ2-5 | . | . | 15 | TRBV15 | TGTGCCACCAGCAGAGATCCCGGGTTAGCGGAGACCCAGTACTTC | CATSRDPGLAETQYF
TRBJ2-5 | . | . | 13 | TRBV28 | TGTGCCAGCAGTACGACAGCGAAAGAGACCCAGTACTTC | CASSTTAKETQYF
TRBJ2-5 | TRBD2 | . | 17 | TRBV7-2 | TGTGCCAGCAGCTTAGCCCCTAGCGGGAGGGGCGGCGAGACCCAGTACTTC | CASSLAPSGRGGETQYF
TRBJ2-7 | . | . | 14 | TRBV21-1 | TGTGCCAGCAGCAATTTGGACAGGGGAGGCGAGCAGTACTTC | CASSNLDRGGEQYF
TRBJ1-2 | . | . | 13 | TRBV7-9 | TGTGCCAGCAGCTTAAATAGCGTATATGGCTACACCTTC | CASSLNSVYGYTF
TRBJ2-5 | TRBD2 | . | 15 | TRBV13 | TGTGCCAGCAGCCATAACATAGAGCGGGGGGGGACCCAGTACTTC | CASSHNIERGGTQYF
TRBJ2-7 | . | . | 15 | TRBV7-8 | TGTGCCAGCAGCTTAGCCCGGCAGACGGGCCACGAGCAGTACTTC | CASSLARQTGHEQYF
TRBJ2-2 | TRBD2 | . | 14 | TRBV5-1 | TGCGCCAGCAGCTTCGGGACTACCAGACGGGAGCTGTTTTTT | CASSFGTTRRELFF
TRBJ1-3 | . | . | 15 | TRBV7-9 | TGTGCCAGCAGCACTGGGGGGGCGGAAGGAAACACCATATATTTT | CASSTGGAEGNTIYF
TRBJ1-1 | . | once | 14 | TRBV5-8 | TGTGCCAGCAGCTTGGGGGGGCTCGGGACTGAAGCTTTCTTT | CASSLGGLGTEAFF
TRBJ1-2 | . | . | 15 | TRBV4-3 | TGCGCCAGCAGCCAAGGACTCGAGCAGGGATATGGCTACACCTTC | CASSQGLEQGYGYTF
TRBJ2-3 | TRBD2 | . | 14 | TRBV9 | TGTGCCAGCAGCGGGGCTAGCGGGACTTATACGCAGTATTTT | CASSGASGTYTQYF
TRBJ2-1 | . | . | 14 | TRBV7-3 | TGTGCCAGCAGCTTATATCGGCTACACAATGAGCAGTTCTTC | CASSLYRLHNEQFF